The present T cell receptor (beta chain) was sequenced within a study of Graves' ophthalmopathy and Graves' hyperthyroidism. The V segment lost 7 bases and the J segment 9 bases; nucleotides outside the gene matches: 13. There are 14 residues in the CDR3. Germline CDR1 reads LNHDA; CDR2 reads SQIVND (reference sequence). RNA transcripts were the source from which TCR beta CDR3 regions were amplified. RT-PCR was first run with HTBI primers, then multiplex PCR in a second round. TCRdb reprocessed the multiplex PCR reads via MiXCR and lists one record per CDR3 protein. The sample lists around 1.1 million distinct CDR3 sequences; about 35% were seen once.

Sequenced input: peripheral blood or thyroid tissue (not recorded which). The receptor was derived from an adult man with Graves' hyperthyroidism. V is TRBV19 and J is TRBJ1-1, with 8 bases aligning to TRBD1. CDR3 in DNA: TGTGCCAGTAAGGACAGGGCCGGTCCTGGAAAAGCTTTCTTT. It translates to CASKDRAGPGKAFF. The variable domain in full, with the rest retrieved from reference TRBV19 and TRBJ1-1, is DGGITQSPKYLFRKEGQNVTLSCEQNLNHDAMYWYRQDPGQGLRLIYYSQIVNDFQKGDIAEGYSVSREKKESFPLTVTSAQKNPTAFYLCASKDRAGPGKAFFGQGTRLTVV.